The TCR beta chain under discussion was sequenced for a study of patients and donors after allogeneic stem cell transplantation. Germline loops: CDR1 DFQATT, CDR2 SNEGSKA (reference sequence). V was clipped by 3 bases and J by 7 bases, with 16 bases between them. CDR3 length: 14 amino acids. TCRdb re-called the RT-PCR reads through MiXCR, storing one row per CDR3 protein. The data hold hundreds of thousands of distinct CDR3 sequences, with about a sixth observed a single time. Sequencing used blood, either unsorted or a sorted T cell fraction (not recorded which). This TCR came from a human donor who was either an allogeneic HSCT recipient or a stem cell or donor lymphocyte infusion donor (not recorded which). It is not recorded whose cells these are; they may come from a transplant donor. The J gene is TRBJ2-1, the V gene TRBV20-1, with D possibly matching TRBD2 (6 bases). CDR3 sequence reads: CSARFRTIPNEQFF. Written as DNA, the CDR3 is TGCAGTGCTAGGTTCCGGACTATTCCTAATGAGCAGTTCTTC.